The rows below give T cell receptor beta chains drawn from one sample of a study of blood T cells in healthy people across ages. Using its own MiXCR run on the 5' RACE reads, TCRdb lists one record per CDR3 protein. The profile shows about 1,800,000 distinct CDR3 sequences, over 25% of them singletons. Material: blood. The receptor set was obtained from a woman aged 25 to 39 in good health. Both conserved end residues are part of each CDR3. A D gene is named only where the DNA matches it firmly. The listing skips clone size in some rows; elsewhere it reads once, few, many or a size class.

V,J,size,D,CDR3,DNA
TRBV4-3,TRBJ2-7,many,TRBD1,CASSPEKTGADEQYF,TGCGCCAGCAGCCCGGAGAAGACAGGGGCTGACGAGCAGTACTTC
TRBV11-2,TRBJ2-1,-,-,CASSLSGQQQFF,TGTGCCAGCAGCTTAAGCGGACAACAGCAGTTCTTC
TRBV9,TRBJ1-5,many,-,CASSPRMQPQHF,TGTGCCAGCAGCCCCCGGATGCAGCCCCAGCATTTT
TRBV12-3/TRBV12-4,TRBJ1-5,few,-,CASGQDDGYNQPQHF,TGTGCCAGCGGGCAGGACGATGGGTACAATCAGCCCCAGCATTTT
TRBV7-2,TRBJ1-1,-,TRBD1,CASSRDRQNTEAFF,TGTGCCAGCAGCCGGGACAGGCAGAACACTGAAGCTTTCTTT
TRBV5-5,TRBJ1-2,-,-,CASNLPDRANYGYTF,TGTGCCAGCAACTTACCAGACAGAGCTAACTATGGCTACACCTTC
TRBV2,TRBJ2-1,-,TRBD2,CASSGRSGRSYNEQFF,TGTGCCAGCAGCGGACGAAGCGGGAGGAGTTACAATGAGCAGTTCTTC
TRBV20-1,TRBJ2-7,-,-,CSARKQTYEQYF,TGCAGTGCTAGGAAACAGACCTACGAGCAGTACTTC
TRBV7-9,TRBJ2-3,-,TRBD2,CASSLPLALSGGAKDTQYF,TGTGCCAGCAGCTTACCCCTTGCACTTAGCGGGGGGGCGAAAGATACGCAGTATTTT
TRBV10-3,TRBJ1-2,many,-,CAIGGQVGYTF,TGTGCCATCGGCGGGCAGGTCGGCTACACCTTC
TRBV6-5,TRBJ2-7,many,-,CASLRTATYEQYF,TGTGCCAGCCTCAGGACAGCTACCTACGAGCAGTACTTC
TRBV29-1,TRBJ2-7,many,-,CSGGLVAGEQYF,TGCAGCGGGGGGCTGGTTGCAGGCGAGCAGTACTTC
TRBV20-1,TRBJ2-3,few,-,CSAPLPGGVTDTQYF,TGCAGTGCCCCCTTACCAGGCGGGGTCACAGATACGCAGTATTTT
TRBV27,TRBJ2-3,-,TRBD1,CASRTGGLDTQYF,TGTGCCAGCAGGACAGGGGGACTAGATACGCAGTATTTT
TRBV28,TRBJ2-3,few,-,CASSFGALSDTQYF,TGTGCCAGCAGTTTTGGGGCTTTATCAGATACGCAGTATTTT
TRBV14,TRBJ1-1,-,-,CASSLRDSPLDTEAFF,TGTGCCAGCAGCCTTCGGGACTCACCTTTGGACACTGAGGCTTTCTTT
TRBV10-2,TRBJ2-2,-,-,CASRLTENTGELFF,TGCGCCAGCAGGTTGACAGAAAACACCGGGGAGCTGTTTTTT
TRBV20-1,TRBJ1-2,few,TRBD1,CSPEGQGRAGYTF,TGCAGTCCCGAGGGACAGGGTCGAGCGGGCTACACCTTC
TRBV15,TRBJ2-7,-,-,CATSSSGTGEQYF,TGTGCCACCAGCAGTTCAGGTACTGGCGAGCAGTACTTC
TRBV5-4,TRBJ2-5,few,TRBD1,CASSPDRGRLQETQYF,TGTGCCAGCAGCCCTGACAGGGGAAGGCTACAAGAGACCCAGTACTTC
TRBV3-1,TRBJ2-2,few,-,CASSQIIAITGELFF,TGTGCCAGCAGCCAGATTATAGCGATCACCGGGGAGCTGTTTTTT
TRBV5-4,TRBJ2-1,few,-,CASSQKDREGEQFF,TGTGCCAGCAGCCAAAAGGACAGGGAGGGTGAGCAGTTCTTC
TRBV20-1,TRBJ2-3,-,TRBD1,CSARDTTRGDTQYF,TGCAGTGCCAGGGACACTACCAGGGGGGATACGCAGTATTTT
TRBV10-1,TRBJ1-5,few,-,CASEGQGISNQPQHF,TGCGCCAGCGAGGGCCAGGGCATAAGCAATCAGCCCCAGCATTTT
TRBV4-1,TRBJ2-5,-,-,CASSQPPGAISGETQYF,TGCGCCAGCAGCCAACCGCCGGGGGCTATATCGGGAGAGACCCAGTACTTC
TRBV4-3,TRBJ2-1,few,TRBD2,CASSHPGGGNEQFF,TGCGCCAGCAGCCATCCGGGGGGGGGCAATGAGCAGTTCTTC
TRBV7-8,TRBJ2-7,few,TRBD1,CASMTGGEKYEQYF,TGTGCCAGCATGACAGGGGGCGAGAAGTACGAGCAGTACTTC
TRBV7-9,TRBJ2-3,-,TRBD2,CASSLGPGLGAPDTQYF,TGTGCCAGCAGCCTCGGGCCGGGACTAGGGGCCCCAGATACGCAGTATTTT
TRBV7-2,TRBJ1-4,-,TRBD1,CASSLGVSGGEKLFF,TGTGCCAGCAGCTTAGGGGTGTCAGGGGGTGAAAAACTGTTTTTT
TRBV28,TRBJ2-3,-,-,CASRGHGQGDTQYF,TGTGCCAGCAGGGGCCACGGTCAGGGAGATACGCAGTATTTT
TRBV7-2,TRBJ2-3,-,TRBD2,CASSFRGTSGRAGIDTQYF,TGTGCCAGCAGCTTTAGAGGGACTAGCGGGAGGGCTGGCATAGATACGCAGTATTTT
TRBV20-1,TRBJ2-3,-,TRBD1,CSASHNRGGGTDTHYF,TGCAGTGCTAGTCATAACAGGGGCGGAGGCACAGATACGCATTATTTT
TRBV10-3,TRBJ2-1,-,TRBD2,CAISDNLAGGNEQFF,TGTGCCATCAGTGATAATCTAGCGGGGGGAAATGAGCAGTTCTTC
TRBV20-1,TRBJ2-7,few,-,CSAIRQADYEQYF,TGCAGTGCTATTAGACAGGCGGATTACGAGCAGTACTTC
TRBV2,TRBJ2-7,many,TRBD1,CAGKDTGTGVEQYF,TGTGCCGGCAAGGATACCGGGACAGGGGTTGAGCAGTACTTC
TRBV7-9,TRBJ2-3,few,-,CASSRRDDTQYF,TGTGCCAGCAGTCGCAGGGATGATACGCAGTATTTT
TRBV20-1,TRBJ2-1,-,TRBD2,CSASFGGGTDEQFF,TGCAGTGCTAGCTTCGGCGGGGGAACGGATGAGCAGTTCTTC
TRBV20-1,TRBJ2-7,-,-,CSFWGGQTVSYEQYF,TGCAGTTTTTGGGGGGGACAAACCGTCTCCTACGAGCAGTACTTC
TRBV18,TRBJ2-3,-,-,CASSPNREGSDTQYF,TGTGCCAGCTCACCGAACAGGGAGGGATCAGATACGCAGTATTTT
TRBV24-1,TRBJ1-4,-,TRBD1,CATSDPGTENEKLFF,TGTGCCACCAGTGATCCCGGGACAGAAAATGAAAAACTGTTTTTT
TRBV15,TRBJ1-2,-,-,CATGRDRNTGRYGYTF,TGTGCCACCGGCAGAGATCGGAATACAGGACGCTATGGCTACACCTTC
TRBV18,TRBJ2-1,-,TRBD2,CASSHTTLADLYNEQFF,TGTGCCAGCTCCCACACTACACTAGCGGACTTGTACAATGAGCAGTTCTTC
TRBV6-5,TRBJ2-3,-,-,CASSYQDGDTQYF,TGTGCCAGCAGTTACCAGGATGGAGATACGCAGTATTTT